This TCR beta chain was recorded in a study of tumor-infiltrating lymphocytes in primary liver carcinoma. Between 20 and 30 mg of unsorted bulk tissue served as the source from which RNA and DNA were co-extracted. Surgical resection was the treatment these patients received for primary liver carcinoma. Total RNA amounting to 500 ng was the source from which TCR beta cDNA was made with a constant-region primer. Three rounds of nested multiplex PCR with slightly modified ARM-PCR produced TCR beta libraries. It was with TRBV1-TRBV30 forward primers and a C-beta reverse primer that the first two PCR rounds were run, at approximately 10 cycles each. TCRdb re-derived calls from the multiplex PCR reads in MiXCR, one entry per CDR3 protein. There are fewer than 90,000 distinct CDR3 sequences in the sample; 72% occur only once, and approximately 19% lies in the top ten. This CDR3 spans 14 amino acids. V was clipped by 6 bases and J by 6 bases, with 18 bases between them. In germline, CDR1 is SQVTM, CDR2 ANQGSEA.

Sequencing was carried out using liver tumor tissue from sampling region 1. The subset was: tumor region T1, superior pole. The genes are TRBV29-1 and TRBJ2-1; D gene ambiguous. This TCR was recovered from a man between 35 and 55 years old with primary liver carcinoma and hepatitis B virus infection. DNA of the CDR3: TGCAGCGTAGACTCGATTACCGTCTCCAATGAGCAGTTCTTC. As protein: CSVDSITVSNEQFF.